This is a list of T cell receptor beta chains from one sample in a study of patients and donors after allogeneic stem cell transplantation. TCRdb called the RT-PCR reads again in MiXCR, with one record for every CDR3 protein. The sample records 150,000 to 200,000 distinct CDR3 sequences, about 40% being singletons. Sequences were obtained from blood, either unsorted or a sorted T cell fraction (not recorded which). These receptors were obtained from a human donor who was either an allogeneic HSCT recipient or a stem cell or donor lymphocyte infusion donor (not recorded which). It is not recorded whose cells these are; they may come from a transplant donor. CDR3s include the opening cysteine and the closing phenylalanine or tryptophan. Each record gives: J gene, D gene, clone size, V gene, CDR3 protein. The D gene is left open where the match is weak. Size is omitted from some rows. Given values are once, few, many or a class for expanded clones.

j_gene: TRBJ2-1
d_gene: .
abundance: .
v_gene: TRBV15
CDR3aa: CATSPGTTNEQFF

j_gene: TRBJ2-3
d_gene: .
abundance: few
v_gene: TRBV7-8
CDR3aa: CASSSRGFTDTQYF

j_gene: TRBJ2-4
d_gene: TRBD1
abundance: .
v_gene: TRBV6-2/TRBV6-3
CDR3aa: CASSPGQAPGAKNIQYF

j_gene: TRBJ1-4
d_gene: .
abundance: few
v_gene: TRBV5-1
CDR3aa: CASSSEINWGEKLFF

j_gene: TRBJ2-7
d_gene: TRBD1
abundance: .
v_gene: TRBV29-1
CDR3aa: CSVEMGTGGFEQYF

j_gene: TRBJ2-5
d_gene: TRBD2
abundance: few
v_gene: TRBV27
CDR3aa: CASSRTSGRRETQYF

j_gene: TRBJ2-1
d_gene: TRBD2
abundance: .
v_gene: TRBV4-2
CDR3aa: CASSQTAGVNVNEQFF

j_gene: TRBJ2-1
d_gene: .
abundance: .
v_gene: TRBV27
CDR3aa: CASSPPGLYNEQFF

j_gene: TRBJ1-6
d_gene: .
abundance: .
v_gene: TRBV14
CDR3aa: CASSQVTVLGDSPLHF

j_gene: TRBJ2-2
d_gene: .
abundance: .
v_gene: TRBV20-1
CDR3aa: CSARIRELDGELFF

j_gene: TRBJ2-7
d_gene: .
abundance: .
v_gene: TRBV15
CDR3aa: CATSRDLSLNEQYF

j_gene: TRBJ1-4
d_gene: .
abundance: few
v_gene: TRBV7-8
CDR3aa: CASSLWGGREKLFF

j_gene: TRBJ2-7
d_gene: .
abundance: once
v_gene: TRBV4-3
CDR3aa: CASSQDTRTSSSYEQYF

j_gene: TRBJ1-5
d_gene: TRBD1
abundance: .
v_gene: TRBV20-1
CDR3aa: CSASVGQGDQPQHF

j_gene: TRBJ1-1
d_gene: TRBD1
abundance: .
v_gene: TRBV5-6
CDR3aa: CASSLGDRDSTEAFF

j_gene: TRBJ2-7
d_gene: .
abundance: few
v_gene: TRBV4-1
CDR3aa: CASSQDWNKIGHYEQYF

j_gene: TRBJ1-2
d_gene: .
abundance: .
v_gene: TRBV12-3/TRBV12-4
CDR3aa: CASSPIMGADYGYTF

j_gene: TRBJ2-1
d_gene: TRBD2
abundance: .
v_gene: TRBV12-3/TRBV12-4
CDR3aa: CASSLGLAGYEQFF

j_gene: TRBJ1-5
d_gene: .
abundance: .
v_gene: TRBV4-3
CDR3aa: CASSGWAGSNQPQHF

j_gene: TRBJ1-2
d_gene: .
abundance: few
v_gene: TRBV2
CDR3aa: CASSSLPGYTF

j_gene: TRBJ2-3
d_gene: .
abundance: .
v_gene: TRBV4-3
CDR3aa: CASSQVRKTSDTQYF

j_gene: TRBJ2-3
d_gene: TRBD1
abundance: .
v_gene: TRBV20-1
CDR3aa: CSAVRGGADTQYF

j_gene: TRBJ1-5
d_gene: .
abundance: .
v_gene: TRBV20-1
CDR3aa: CSAPYLGGNQPQHF

j_gene: TRBJ1-1
d_gene: .
abundance: few
v_gene: TRBV6-7
CDR3aa: CAEKGGTMNTEAFF

j_gene: TRBJ1-1
d_gene: .
abundance: few
v_gene: TRBV6-5
CDR3aa: CASSVGQYTEAFF

j_gene: TRBJ1-5
d_gene: .
abundance: .
v_gene: TRBV20-1
CDR3aa: CSARGVQERGNQPQHF

j_gene: TRBJ1-2
d_gene: .
abundance: .
v_gene: TRBV5-1
CDR3aa: CASSPSDKGRYGYTF

j_gene: TRBJ1-2
d_gene: .
abundance: .
v_gene: TRBV9
CDR3aa: CASSVAGVGYGYTF

j_gene: TRBJ2-3
d_gene: .
abundance: few
v_gene: TRBV7-6
CDR3aa: CASSLAETGTQYF

j_gene: TRBJ1-4
d_gene: .
abundance: .
v_gene: TRBV5-1
CDR3aa: CASSGGINEKLFF

j_gene: TRBJ1-1
d_gene: .
abundance: few
v_gene: TRBV12-3/TRBV12-4
CDR3aa: CASSFQMNTEAFF

j_gene: TRBJ2-1
d_gene: TRBD2
abundance: few
v_gene: TRBV27
CDR3aa: CASTLGASGSNNEQFF

j_gene: TRBJ2-1
d_gene: .
abundance: .
v_gene: TRBV24-1
CDR3aa: CATSDLGKNDNEQFF

j_gene: TRBJ1-2
d_gene: .
abundance: .
v_gene: TRBV20-1
CDR3aa: CSARAGIYGYTF

j_gene: TRBJ1-6
d_gene: TRBD1
abundance: .
v_gene: TRBV12-3/TRBV12-4
CDR3aa: CASLGQGEDSPLHF

j_gene: TRBJ1-4
d_gene: .
abundance: .
v_gene: TRBV29-1
CDR3aa: CSVDLATNEKLFF

j_gene: TRBJ1-3
d_gene: .
abundance: few
v_gene: TRBV12-3/TRBV12-4
CDR3aa: CARRDTNSGNTIYF

j_gene: TRBJ2-3
d_gene: .
abundance: few
v_gene: TRBV5-1
CDR3aa: CASSLASPADTQYF

j_gene: TRBJ1-5
d_gene: .
abundance: .
v_gene: TRBV6-2/TRBV6-3
CDR3aa: CATQGGTYSNQPQHF

j_gene: TRBJ2-5
d_gene: TRBD2
abundance: .
v_gene: TRBV28
CDR3aa: CASSPRTSGSFFETQYF

j_gene: TRBJ1-5
d_gene: TRBD1
abundance: .
v_gene: TRBV7-9
CDR3aa: CASSLGQGANQPQHF

j_gene: TRBJ2-5
d_gene: .
abundance: .
v_gene: TRBV12-3/TRBV12-4
CDR3aa: CASSRTGPKGGQYF

j_gene: TRBJ1-5
d_gene: .
abundance: many
v_gene: TRBV9
CDR3aa: CASSVGLTGNQPQHF

j_gene: TRBJ2-7
d_gene: TRBD2
abundance: .
v_gene: TRBV12-3/TRBV12-4
CDR3aa: CASSLSGNSYEQYF

j_gene: TRBJ2-7
d_gene: .
abundance: .
v_gene: TRBV29-1
CDR3aa: CSVEDGRSEEQYF

j_gene: TRBJ2-3
d_gene: .
abundance: few
v_gene: TRBV28
CDR3aa: CASSPITGSTDTQYF

j_gene: TRBJ2-2
d_gene: .
abundance: .
v_gene: TRBV5-1
CDR3aa: CASSFRGSDTGELFF

j_gene: TRBJ1-5
d_gene: TRBD1
abundance: few
v_gene: TRBV6-5
CDR3aa: CASSYATGSNQPQHF

j_gene: TRBJ2-1
d_gene: TRBD1
abundance: .
v_gene: TRBV12-3/TRBV12-4
CDR3aa: CASSIGQGDPFYNEQFF

j_gene: TRBJ1-1
d_gene: .
abundance: .
v_gene: TRBV12-3/TRBV12-4
CDR3aa: CASRDDRLYAFF

j_gene: TRBJ1-6
d_gene: .
abundance: .
v_gene: TRBV6-5
CDR3aa: CASSEERTPLHF

j_gene: TRBJ1-5
d_gene: .
abundance: .
v_gene: TRBV7-2
CDR3aa: CASSSVGGQPQHF

j_gene: TRBJ1-5
d_gene: .
abundance: .
v_gene: TRBV28
CDR3aa: CASSSRDSGHF

j_gene: TRBJ2-1
d_gene: TRBD2
abundance: few
v_gene: TRBV9
CDR3aa: CASSDRTSGRHEQFF

j_gene: TRBJ1-1
d_gene: .
abundance: many
v_gene: TRBV27
CDR3aa: CASSFGHPNTEAFF